Detailed here is one TCR beta chain. Its antigen is unidentified. TCR beta libraries were prepared from cDNA with unique molecular identifiers. T cells, about 0.9 to 11 million of them, yielded approximately 500,000 cDNA molecules. In TCRdb, the PCR reads were re-called with MiXCR into one record per CDR3 protein. The table has roughly 600,000 distinct CDR3 sequences, roughly 46% seen once. The sample belongs to a study of post-analysis software for immune sequencing data. For the study at large: As for disease course, relapsing-remitting, secondary progressive and progressive-relapsing multiple sclerosis were all included. Study-level results: In multiple sclerosis, normalized Chao1 diversity was significantly below that of controls. About 5 TRBV segments (TRBV5-6, TRBV5-1 and TRBV20-1 among them) occurred more frequently in patients than in controls. Strong co-clustering by F measure was evident for samples that had been prepared in the same batch.

CDR1 SEHNR and CDR2 FQNEAQ come from the germline V gene (reference sequence). The CDR3 is 15 amino acids. V shed 5 bases and J shed 0 bases, with 12 bases lying between them. This clonotype was obtained from a girl under 18 with multiple sclerosis. The sample was blood. J is TRBJ2-3 and V is TRBV7-9; D not certain. This CDR3 reads CASSDWTASTDTQYF. CDR3 coding DNA: TGTGCCAGCAGCGATTGGACGGCCAGCACAGATACGCAGTATTTT.